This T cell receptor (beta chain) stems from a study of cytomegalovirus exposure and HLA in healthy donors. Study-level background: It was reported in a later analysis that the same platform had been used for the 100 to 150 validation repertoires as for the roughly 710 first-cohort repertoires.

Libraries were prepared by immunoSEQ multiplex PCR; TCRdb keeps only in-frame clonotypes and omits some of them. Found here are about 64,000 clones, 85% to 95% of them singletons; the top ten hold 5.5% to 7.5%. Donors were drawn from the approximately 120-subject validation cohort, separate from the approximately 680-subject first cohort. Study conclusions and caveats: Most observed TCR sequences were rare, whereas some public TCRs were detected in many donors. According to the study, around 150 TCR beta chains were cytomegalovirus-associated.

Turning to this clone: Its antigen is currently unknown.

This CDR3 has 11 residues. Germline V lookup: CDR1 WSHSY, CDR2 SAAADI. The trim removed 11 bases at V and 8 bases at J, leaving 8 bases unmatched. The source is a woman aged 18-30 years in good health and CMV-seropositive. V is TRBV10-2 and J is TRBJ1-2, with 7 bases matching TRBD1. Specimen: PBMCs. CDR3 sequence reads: CAAGTEGGYTF. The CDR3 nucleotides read TGCGCCGCAGGGACAGAAGGAGGCTACACCTTC.